This T cell receptor beta chain appears in the sequencing data of a study of T cells in Graves' hyperthyroidism and ophthalmopathy. At the level of the study: It was at initial diagnosis, before any treatment, that peripheral blood was collected. Broader study findings: A model of 13 V-J pairs discriminated ophthalmopathy from stable hyperthyroidism.

V lost 5 bases, J lost 9 bases, and 11 bases lay in between. There are 12 residues in the CDR3. From germline, CDR1 is LGHDT and CDR2 YNNKEL (reference sequence). As to this clonotype: The antigen is not known.

Amplified regions were TCR beta CDR3 sequences from RNA transcripts. The HTBI primer set drove a first-round RT-PCR of the TCR CDR3. MiXCR, applied by TCRdb to the multiplex PCR reads, yields one record per CDR3 protein. Here the sample spans about 690,000 distinct CDR3 sequences, roughly a sixth being singletons. The receptor comes from a man aged 45-60 years with Graves' hyperthyroidism. Sequencing used blood. V gene TRBV3-1 combines with J gene TRBJ2-1, with D perhaps matching TRBD1 or TRBD2 (5 bases each). The CDR3 sequence: CASSDRDPEQFF. CDR3 sequence (DNA): TGTGCCAGCAGCGATCGGGACCCTGAGCAGTTCTTC.